This paragraph covers one T cell receptor beta chain sequence. The germline V gene encodes CDR1 SGHKS and CDR2 YYEKEE (reference sequence). The CDR3 spans 13 residues. V was trimmed by 0 bases and J by 5 bases, leaving 6 bases between them. The authors' processing: Estimates of nucleated cell counts were drawn from the amplification of reference gene primers. Measured with immunoSEQ multiplex PCR; TCRdb has only the in-frame clones, and not every one. V and J calls and clone size are as listed in that table; D and trimming were resolved from the DNA. Here the sample spans about 92,000 clones, roughly nine tenths being singletons. These data originate in a study of blood T cell repertoires in COVID-19. Overall study context: From the United States, Italy and Spain came samples of acute and convalescent COVID-19. The cDNA or gDNA used as material had been derived from T cells, B-cell-depleted T cells, or PBMCs.

Sequencing input: peripheral blood. This TCR derives from a human donor with active COVID-19. The donor label of this sample is uncertain. The V and J genes are TRBV5-5 and TRBJ2-1; D is uncertain. Written as DNA, the CDR3 is TGTGCCAGCAGCTTGGCCTCAGACAATGAGCAGTTCTTC. Its protein is CASSLASDNEQFF.